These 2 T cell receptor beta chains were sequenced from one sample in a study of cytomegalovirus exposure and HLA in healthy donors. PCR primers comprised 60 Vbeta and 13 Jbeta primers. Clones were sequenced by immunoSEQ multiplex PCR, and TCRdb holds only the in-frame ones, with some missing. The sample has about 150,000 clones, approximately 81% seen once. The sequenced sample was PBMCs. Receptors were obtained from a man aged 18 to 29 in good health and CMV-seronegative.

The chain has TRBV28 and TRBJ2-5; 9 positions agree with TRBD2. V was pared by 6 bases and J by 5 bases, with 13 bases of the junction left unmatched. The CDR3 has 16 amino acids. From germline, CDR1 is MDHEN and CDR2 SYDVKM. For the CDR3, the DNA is TGTGCCAGCAGCCCGGGGGCTAGCGGGACCGCTGAGACCCAGTACTTC. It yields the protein CASSPGASGTAETQYF.

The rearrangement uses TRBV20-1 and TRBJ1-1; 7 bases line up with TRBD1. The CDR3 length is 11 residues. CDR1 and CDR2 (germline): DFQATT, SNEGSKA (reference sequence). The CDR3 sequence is CSGQVYTEAFF. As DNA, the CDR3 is TGCAGCGGACAGGTCTACACTGAAGCTTTCTTT.